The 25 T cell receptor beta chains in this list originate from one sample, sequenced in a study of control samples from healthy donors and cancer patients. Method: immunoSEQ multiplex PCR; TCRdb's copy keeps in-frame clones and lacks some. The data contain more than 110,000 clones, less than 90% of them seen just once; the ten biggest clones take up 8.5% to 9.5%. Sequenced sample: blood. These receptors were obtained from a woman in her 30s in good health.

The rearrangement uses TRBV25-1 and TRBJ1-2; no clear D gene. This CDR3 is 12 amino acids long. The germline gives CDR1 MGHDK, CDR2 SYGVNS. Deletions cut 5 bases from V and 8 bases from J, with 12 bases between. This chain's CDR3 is CASSFGPRGYTF. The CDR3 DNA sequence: TGTGCCAGCAGTTTCGGGCCCAGGGGCTACACCTTC.

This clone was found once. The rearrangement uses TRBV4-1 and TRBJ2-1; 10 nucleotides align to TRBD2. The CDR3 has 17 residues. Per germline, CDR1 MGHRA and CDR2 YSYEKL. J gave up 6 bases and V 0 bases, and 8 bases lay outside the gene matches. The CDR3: CASSQEATASGSNEQFF. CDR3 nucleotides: TGCGCCAGCAGCCAAGAGGCCACGGCTAGCGGGAGCAATGAGCAGTTCTTC.

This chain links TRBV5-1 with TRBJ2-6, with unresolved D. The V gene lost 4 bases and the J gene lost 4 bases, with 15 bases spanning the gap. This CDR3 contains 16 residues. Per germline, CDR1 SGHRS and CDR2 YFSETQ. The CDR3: CASSLPIPTGANVLTF. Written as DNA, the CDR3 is TGCGCCAGCAGCCTCCCCATCCCTACCGGGGCCAACGTCCTGACTTTC.

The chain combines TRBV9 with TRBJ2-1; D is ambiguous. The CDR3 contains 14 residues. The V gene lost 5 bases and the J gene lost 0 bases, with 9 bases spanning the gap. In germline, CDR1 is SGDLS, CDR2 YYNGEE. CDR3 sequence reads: CASSPESSYNEQFF. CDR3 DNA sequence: TGTGCCAGCAGTCCCGAAAGCTCCTACAATGAGCAGTTCTTC.

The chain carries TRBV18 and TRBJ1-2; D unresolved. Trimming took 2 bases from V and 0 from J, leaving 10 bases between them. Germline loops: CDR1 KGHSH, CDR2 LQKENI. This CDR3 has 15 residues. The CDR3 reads CASSPGLEANYGYTF. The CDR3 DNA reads TGTGCCAGCTCACCAGGGTTGGAAGCTAACTATGGCTACACCTTC.

The CDR3 is CAISELSSTSNEQFF. As DNA, the CDR3 is TGTGCCATCAGTGAGCTTTCTAGCACTAGCAATGAGCAGTTCTTC. The gene calls are TRBV10-3 and TRBJ2-1, with D perhaps TRBD2 (5 bases). The germline V and J ends were trimmed by 2 bases and 6 bases, with 14 bases remaining between them. The CDR3 has 15 residues. Germline-derived CDR1 and CDR2 are ENHRY and SYGVKD.

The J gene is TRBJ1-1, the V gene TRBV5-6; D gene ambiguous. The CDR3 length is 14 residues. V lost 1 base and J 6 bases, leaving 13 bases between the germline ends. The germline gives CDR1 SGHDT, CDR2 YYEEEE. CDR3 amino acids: CASSLFAVSAEAFF. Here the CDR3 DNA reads TGTGCCAGCAGCTTGTTCGCGGTTTCCGCTGAAGCTTTCTTT.

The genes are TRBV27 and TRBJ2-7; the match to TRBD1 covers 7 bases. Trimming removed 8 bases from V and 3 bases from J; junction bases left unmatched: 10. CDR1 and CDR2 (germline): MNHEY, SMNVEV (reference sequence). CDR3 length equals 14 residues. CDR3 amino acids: CASGNRDRGYEQYF. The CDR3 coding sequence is TGTGCCAGCGGAAACCGGGACAGAGGCTACGAGCAGTACTTC.

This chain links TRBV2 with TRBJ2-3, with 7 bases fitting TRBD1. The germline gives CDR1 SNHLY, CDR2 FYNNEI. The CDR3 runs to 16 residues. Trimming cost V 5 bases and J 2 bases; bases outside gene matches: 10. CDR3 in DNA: TGTGCCAGCAGTCTACAGGGGCAGAAAAACACAGATACGCAGTATTTT. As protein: CASSLQGQKNTDTQYF. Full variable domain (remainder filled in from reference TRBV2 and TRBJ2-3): EPEVTQTPSHQVTQMGQEVILRCVPISNHLYFYWYRQILGQKVEFLVSFYNNEISEKSEIFDDQFSVERPDGSNFTLKIRSTKLEDSAMYFCASSLQGQKNTDTQYFGPGTRLTVL.

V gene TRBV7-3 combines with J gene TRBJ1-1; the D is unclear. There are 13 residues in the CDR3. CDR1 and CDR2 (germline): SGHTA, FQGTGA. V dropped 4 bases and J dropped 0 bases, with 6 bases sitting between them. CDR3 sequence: CASSSLMNTEAFF. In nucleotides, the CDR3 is TGTGCCAGCAGCTCCCTAATGAACACTGAAGCTTTCTTT.

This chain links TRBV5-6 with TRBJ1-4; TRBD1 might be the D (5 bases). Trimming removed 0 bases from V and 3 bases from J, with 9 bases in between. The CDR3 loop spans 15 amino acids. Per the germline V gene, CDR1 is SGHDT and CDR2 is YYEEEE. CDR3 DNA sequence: TGTGCCAGCAGCTTGGAGGGGCGGTCTAATGAAAAACTGTTTTTT. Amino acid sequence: CASSLEGRSNEKLFF.

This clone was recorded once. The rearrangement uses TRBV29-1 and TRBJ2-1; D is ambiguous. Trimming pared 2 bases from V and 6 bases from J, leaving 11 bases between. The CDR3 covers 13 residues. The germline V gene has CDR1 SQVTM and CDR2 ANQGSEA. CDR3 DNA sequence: TGCAGCGTTGAAAACCCCTCGGGCAATGAGCAGTTCTTC. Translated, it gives CSVENPSGNEQFF.

The CDR3 DNA is TGCAGTGTGAAGGGAAGGGAAAAACTGTTTTTT. Translation gives CSVKGREKLFF. The chain joins TRBV20-1 to TRBJ1-4; no clear D gene. The ends were cut back, 7 bases at V and 8 bases at J, with 11 bases in the middle. The germline CDR1 and CDR2 sequences are DFQATT and SNEGSKA (reference sequence). The CDR3 contains 11 residues.

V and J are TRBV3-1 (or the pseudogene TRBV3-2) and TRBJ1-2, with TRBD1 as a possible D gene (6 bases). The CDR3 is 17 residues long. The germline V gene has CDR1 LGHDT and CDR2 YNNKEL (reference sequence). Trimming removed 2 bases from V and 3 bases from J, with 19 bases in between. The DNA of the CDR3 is TGTGCCAGCAGCCAATTGGAGCGGCAGGGGCGCCACTATGGCTACACCTTC. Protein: CASSQLERQGRHYGYTF.

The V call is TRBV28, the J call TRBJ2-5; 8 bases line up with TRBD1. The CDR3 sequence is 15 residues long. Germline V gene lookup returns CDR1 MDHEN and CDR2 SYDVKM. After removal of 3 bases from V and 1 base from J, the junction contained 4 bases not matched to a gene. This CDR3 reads CASSLTGVSQETQYF. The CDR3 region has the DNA TGTGCCAGCAGTTTGACAGGGGTTTCCCAAGAGACCCAGTACTTC.

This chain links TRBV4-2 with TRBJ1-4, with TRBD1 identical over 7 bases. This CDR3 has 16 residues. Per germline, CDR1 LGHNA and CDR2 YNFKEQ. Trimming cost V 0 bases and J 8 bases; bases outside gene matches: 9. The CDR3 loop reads CASSQEILTGEEKLFF. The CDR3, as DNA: TGTGCCAGCAGCCAAGAAATTCTCACAGGGGAAGAAAAACTGTTTTTT.

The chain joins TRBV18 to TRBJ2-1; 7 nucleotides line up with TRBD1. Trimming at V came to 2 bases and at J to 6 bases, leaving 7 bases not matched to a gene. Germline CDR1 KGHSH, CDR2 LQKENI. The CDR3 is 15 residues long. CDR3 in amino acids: CASSPYDAGGNEQFF. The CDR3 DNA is TGTGCCAGCTCACCATATGACGCAGGGGGCAATGAGCAGTTCTTC.

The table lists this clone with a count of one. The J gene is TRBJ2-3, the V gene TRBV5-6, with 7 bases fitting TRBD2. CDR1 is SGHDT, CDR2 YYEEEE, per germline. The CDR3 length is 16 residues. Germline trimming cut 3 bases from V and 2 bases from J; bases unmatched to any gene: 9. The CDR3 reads CASSSGLTTNTDTQYF. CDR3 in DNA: TGTGCCAGCAGCTCGGGACTAACTACCAACACAGATACGCAGTATTTT. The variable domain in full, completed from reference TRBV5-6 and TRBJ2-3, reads DAGVTQSPTHLIKTRGQQVTLRCSPKSGHDTVSWYQQALGQGPQFIFQYYEEEERQRGNFPDRFSGHQFPNYSSELNVNALLLGDSALYLCASSSGLTTNTDTQYFGPGTRLTVL.

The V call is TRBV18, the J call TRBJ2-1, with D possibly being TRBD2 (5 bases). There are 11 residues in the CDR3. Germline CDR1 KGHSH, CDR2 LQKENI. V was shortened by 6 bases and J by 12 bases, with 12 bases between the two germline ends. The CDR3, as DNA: TGTGCCAGCTCGCTTAGCGAGGGGCAGTTCTTC. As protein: CASSLSEGQFF.

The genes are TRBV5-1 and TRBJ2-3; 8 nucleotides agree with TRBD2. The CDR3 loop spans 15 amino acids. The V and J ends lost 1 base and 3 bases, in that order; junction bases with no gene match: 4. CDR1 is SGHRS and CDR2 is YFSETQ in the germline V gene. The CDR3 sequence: CASSLSASGTDTQYF. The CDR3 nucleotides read TGCGCCAGCAGCTTGAGCGCTAGCGGGACAGATACGCAGTATTTT.

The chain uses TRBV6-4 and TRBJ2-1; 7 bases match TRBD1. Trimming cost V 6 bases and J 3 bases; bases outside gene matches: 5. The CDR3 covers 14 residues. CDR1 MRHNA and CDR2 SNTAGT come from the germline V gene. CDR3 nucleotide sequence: TGTGCCAGCAGCCCTGGACAGGACTACAATGAGCAGTTCTTC. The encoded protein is CASSPGQDYNEQFF.

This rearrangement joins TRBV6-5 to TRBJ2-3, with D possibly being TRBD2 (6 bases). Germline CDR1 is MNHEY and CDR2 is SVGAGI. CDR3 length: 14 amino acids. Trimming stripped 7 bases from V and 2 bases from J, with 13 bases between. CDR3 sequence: CASKRDFSTDTQYF. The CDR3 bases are TGTGCCAGCAAGAGGGACTTCTCCACAGATACGCAGTATTTT.

The CDR3 loop is CASSEAGGSTGELFF. The CDR3 DNA sequence: TGTGCCAGCAGCGAGGCGGGGGGGAGCACCGGGGAGCTGTTTTTT. This chain connects TRBV9 to TRBJ2-2; 9 bases map to TRBD2. V shed 3 bases, J shed 4 bases, and the junction held 4 bases outside the gene matches. CDR3 length equals 15 residues. The germline V gene has CDR1 SGDLS and CDR2 YYNGEE. The full variable domain, its missing parts supplied by reference TRBV9 and TRBJ2-2, is DSGVTQTPKHLITATGQRVTLRCSPRSGDLSVYWYQQSLDQGLQFLIQYYNGEERAKGNILERFSAQQFPDLHSELNLSSLELGDSALYFCASSEAGGSTGELFFGEGSRLTVL.

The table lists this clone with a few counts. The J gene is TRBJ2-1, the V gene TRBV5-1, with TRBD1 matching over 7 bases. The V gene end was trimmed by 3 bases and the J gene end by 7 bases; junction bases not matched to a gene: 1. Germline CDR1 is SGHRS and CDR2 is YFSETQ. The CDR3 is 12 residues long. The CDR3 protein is CASSSQGNEQFF. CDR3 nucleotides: TGCGCCAGCAGCTCACAGGGGAATGAGCAGTTCTTC.

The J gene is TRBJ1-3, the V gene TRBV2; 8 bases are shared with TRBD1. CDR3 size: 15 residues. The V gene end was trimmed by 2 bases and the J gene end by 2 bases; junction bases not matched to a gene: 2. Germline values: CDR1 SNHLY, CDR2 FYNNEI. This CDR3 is CASSETGQAGNTIYF. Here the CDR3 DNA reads TGTGCCAGCAGTGAAACGGGACAGGCTGGAAACACCATATATTTT.